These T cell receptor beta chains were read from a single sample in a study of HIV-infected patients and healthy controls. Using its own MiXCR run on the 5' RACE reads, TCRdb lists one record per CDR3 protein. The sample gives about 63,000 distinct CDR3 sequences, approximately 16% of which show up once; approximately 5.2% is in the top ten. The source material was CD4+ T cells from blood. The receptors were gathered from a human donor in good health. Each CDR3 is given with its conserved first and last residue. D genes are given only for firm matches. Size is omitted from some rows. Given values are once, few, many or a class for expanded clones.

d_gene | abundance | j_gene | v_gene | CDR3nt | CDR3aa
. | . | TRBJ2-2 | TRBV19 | TGTGCCAGTAGTATCGGTGTTGCTACCGGGGAGCTGTTTTTT | CASSIGVATGELFF
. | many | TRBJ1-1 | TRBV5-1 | TGCGCCAGCAAGTACGGGGCCAATCCCACTTCAATGAACACTGAAGCTTTCTTT | CASKYGANPTSMNTEAFF
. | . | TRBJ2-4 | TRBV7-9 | TGTGCCAGCAGCTCCCTGGACAGCCAGAAAAACATTCAGTACTTC | CASSSLDSQKNIQYF
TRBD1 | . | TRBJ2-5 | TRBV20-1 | TGCAGTGCTCCCATGACAGGGGACTTACAAGAGACCCAGTACTTC | CSAPMTGDLQETQYF
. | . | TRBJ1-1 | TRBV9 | TGTGCCAGCATTGGGGGGGAGGAAGCTTTCTTT | CASIGGEEAFF
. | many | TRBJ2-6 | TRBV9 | TGTGCCAGCAGCTCCATCTCTGGGGCCAACGTCCTGACTTTC | CASSSISGANVLTF
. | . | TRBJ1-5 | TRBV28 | TGTGCCTCCTTGGGGAGGGTCTACAGGGAGAGCAATCAGCCCCAGCATTTT | CASLGRVYRESNQPQHF
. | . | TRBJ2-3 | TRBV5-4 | TGTGCCAGCAGCTTGACAGGTCCTAACACAGATACGCAGTATTTT | CASSLTGPNTDTQYF
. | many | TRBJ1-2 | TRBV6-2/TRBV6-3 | TGTGCCAGCAGCGAACAGTTCTATGGCTACACCTTC | CASSEQFYGYTF
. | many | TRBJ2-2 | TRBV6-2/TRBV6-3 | TGTGCCAGCAGAACGGGTAAAAGGGTCCCCGGGGAGCTGTTTTTT | CASRTGKRVPGELFF
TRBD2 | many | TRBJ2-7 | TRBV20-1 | TGCAGTGCTAGTAACCTAGCGGGAGTCATGTGGGAGCAGTACTTC | CSASNLAGVMWEQYF
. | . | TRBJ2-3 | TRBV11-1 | TGTGCCAGCAGCTTTCAGACAGATACGCAGTATTTT | CASSFQTDTQYF
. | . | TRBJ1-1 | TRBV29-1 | TGCAGCGCTCGACAGATTGTCGTGAACACTGAAGCTTTCTTT | CSARQIVVNTEAFF
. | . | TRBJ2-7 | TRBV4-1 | TGCGCCAGCAGCCAAGGGGGGCCCCTATCCTACGAGCAGTACTTC | CASSQGGPLSYEQYF
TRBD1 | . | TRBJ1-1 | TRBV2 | TGTGCCAGCAGTGGGACAGGGCTGGCTGAAGCTTTCTTT | CASSGTGLAEAFF
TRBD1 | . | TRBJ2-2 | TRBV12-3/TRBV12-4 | TGTGCCAGCAGCCCCGGGACAGGGGGCACCGGGGAGCTGTTTTTT | CASSPGTGGTGELFF
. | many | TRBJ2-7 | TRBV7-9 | TGTGCCAGCAGCTTTGGACAGCCGTCCTACGAGCAGTACTTC | CASSFGQPSYEQYF
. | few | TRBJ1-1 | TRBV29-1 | TGCAGCGTTGCGGCGGGCCTTGCGGCTGAAGCTTTCTTT | CSVAAGLAAEAFF
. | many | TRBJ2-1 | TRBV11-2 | TGTGCCAGCAGCCAGGGGACCAATGAGCAGTTCTTC | CASSQGTNEQFF
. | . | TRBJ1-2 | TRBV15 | TGTGCCACCGGAATTAACGGTTTAGGGTATGGCTACACCTTC | CATGINGLGYGYTF
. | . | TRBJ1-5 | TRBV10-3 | TGTGCCATCAGTGAGTCGTCAGGGCAGCCCCAGCATTTT | CAISESSGQPQHF
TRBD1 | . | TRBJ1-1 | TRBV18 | TGTGCCAGCTCATTAATTTCGGGACAGGGGTCGCTGAACACTGAAGCTTTCTTT | CASSLISGQGSLNTEAFF
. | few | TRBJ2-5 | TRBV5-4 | TGTGCCAGCAGCTTGGCCACAGGGCGGCAAGAGACCCAGTACTTC | CASSLATGRQETQYF
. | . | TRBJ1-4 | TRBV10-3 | TGTGCCATCAGGTCAGGAGAGGCAACTAATGAAAAACTGTTTTTT | CAIRSGEATNEKLFF
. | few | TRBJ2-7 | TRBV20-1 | TGCAGTGTCGGAAGCGGCCGGGGACCTTCCTACGAGCAGTACTTC | CSVGSGRGPSYEQYF
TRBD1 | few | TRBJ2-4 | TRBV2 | TGTGCCAGCAGCCAGATCCGACAGGGCGCGAACATTCAGTACTTC | CASSQIRQGANIQYF
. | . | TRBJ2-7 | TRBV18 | TGTGCCAGCTCACCGATGAGGGGCAACGAGCAGTACTTC | CASSPMRGNEQYF
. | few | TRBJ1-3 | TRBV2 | TGTGCCAGCACCAGGGACTCTGGAAACACCATATATTTT | CASTRDSGNTIYF
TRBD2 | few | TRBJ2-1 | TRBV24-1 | TGTGCCACCAGTGACTCTAGGACTAGCGGGTTTTACAATGAGCAGTTCTTC | CATSDSRTSGFYNEQFF
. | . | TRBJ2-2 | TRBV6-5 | TGTGCCAGCAGCAGGACCGACGGAAACACCGGGGAGCTGTTTTTT | CASSRTDGNTGELFF
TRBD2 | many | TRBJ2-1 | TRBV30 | TGTGCCTGGAGGGGGTCCCGACTAGCGGGAGTCCCACCCCAGCAGTTCTTC | CAWRGSRLAGVPPQQFF
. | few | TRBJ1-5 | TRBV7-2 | TGTGCCAGCAGCCCATCAATCGCGGGGGGCTCTCAGCCCCAGCATTTT | CASSPSIAGGSQPQHF
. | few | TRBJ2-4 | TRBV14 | TGTGCCAGCAGCCAAGCTGGGGCGGCCAAAAACATTCAGTACTTC | CASSQAGAAKNIQYF
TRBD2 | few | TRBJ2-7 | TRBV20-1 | TGCAGTGCTATGCCGAGCGGGAGCTACGAGCAGTACTTC | CSAMPSGSYEQYF
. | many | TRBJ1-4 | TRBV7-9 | TGTGCCAGCAGCAAAGGACAGCAGACTTTCTCTGAAAAACTGTTTTTT | CASSKGQQTFSEKLFF
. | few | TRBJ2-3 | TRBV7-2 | TGTGCCAGCACCGTAGGGGGGATGGGGCAAGATACGCAGTATTTT | CASTVGGMGQDTQYF
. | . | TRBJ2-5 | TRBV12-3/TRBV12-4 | TGTGCCAGCAGACAAGCAAATCAAGAGACCCAGTACTTC | CASRQANQETQYF
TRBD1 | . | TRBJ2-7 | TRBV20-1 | TGCAGTGCTGACCGACAGGGCGGGCTGTACGAGCAGTACTTC | CSADRQGGLYEQYF
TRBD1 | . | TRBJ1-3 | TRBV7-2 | TGTGCCAGCAGCGCGAGGCGGGCAGGGGGATCTGGAAACACCATATATTTT | CASSARRAGGSGNTIYF
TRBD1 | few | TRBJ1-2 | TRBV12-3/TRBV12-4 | TGTGCCAGCAGTTTATCGAACCCGGGACAGGGAGGTGGCTACACCTTC | CASSLSNPGQGGGYTF
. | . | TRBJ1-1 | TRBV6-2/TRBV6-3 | TGTGCCAGCAGCGAGAAGAACACTGAAGCTTTCTTT | CASSEKNTEAFF
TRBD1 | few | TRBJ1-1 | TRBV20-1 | TGCAGTGCTCATAACAGGGGAGAGGAAGCTTTCTTT | CSAHNRGEEAFF
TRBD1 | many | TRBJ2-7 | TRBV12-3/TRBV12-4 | TGTGCCAGCAGTTCAAGGCAGGGGGCGTACGAGCAGTACTTC | CASSSRQGAYEQYF
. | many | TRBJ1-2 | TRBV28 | TGTGCCAGCAGTTTATATCCGGGGCCCTATGGCTACACCTTC | CASSLYPGPYGYTF
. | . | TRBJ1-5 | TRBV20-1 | TGCAGTGCTCGCACGGGCGGGGGCGGGCAGCCCCAGCATTTT | CSARTGGGGQPQHF
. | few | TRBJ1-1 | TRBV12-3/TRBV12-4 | TGTGCCAGCAGTTCCCCCCTGGACGGTGGCAGGGACGAGAACACTGAAGCTTTCTTT | CASSSPLDGGRDENTEAFF
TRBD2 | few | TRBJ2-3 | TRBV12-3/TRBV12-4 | TGTGCCAGCACCTCCCGGGGGGGTAACACAGATACGCAGTATTTT | CASTSRGGNTDTQYF
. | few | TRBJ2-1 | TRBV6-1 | TGTGCCAGCAGGCGAAACCCCGGATTTGGAGATGAGCAGTTCTTC | CASRRNPGFGDEQFF
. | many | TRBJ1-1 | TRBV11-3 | TGTGCCAGCAGCCCTGGGGGCTCCGGGAACACTGAAGCTTTCTTT | CASSPGGSGNTEAFF
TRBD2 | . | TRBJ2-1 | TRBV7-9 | TGTGCCAGCGAACTAGCGGGAGCCCTCAATGAGCAGTTCTTC | CASELAGALNEQFF
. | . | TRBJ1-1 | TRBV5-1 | TGCACCAGCAGCCGTCACGCCGGCAGGATGAACACTGAAGCTTTCTTT | CTSSRHAGRMNTEAFF
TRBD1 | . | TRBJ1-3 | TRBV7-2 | TGTGCCAGCAGCTACGGACAGGGTGGACAGTACGGAAACACCATATATTTT | CASSYGQGGQYGNTIYF
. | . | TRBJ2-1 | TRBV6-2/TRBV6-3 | TGTGCCAGCAGTTACCCAGGCCTACTGGTGTTCTTC | CASSYPGLLVFF
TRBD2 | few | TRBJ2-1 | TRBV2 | TGTGCCAGCAGTGGGGGGACTAGTGGCACTGAGCAGTTCTTC | CASSGGTSGTEQFF
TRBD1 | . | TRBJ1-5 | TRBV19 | TGTGCCAGTAGTATTAGGGACAGGCTAGATCAGCCCCAGCATTTT | CASSIRDRLDQPQHF
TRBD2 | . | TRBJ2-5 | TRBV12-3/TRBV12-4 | TGTGCCAGCAGATATCAGACTAGCGTAAAGACCCAGTACTTC | CASRYQTSVKTQYF
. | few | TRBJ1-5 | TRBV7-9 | TGTGCCAGCAGCTTAGAGGGACCGCGCAATCAGCCCCAGCATTTT | CASSLEGPRNQPQHF
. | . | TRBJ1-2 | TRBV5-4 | TGTGCCAGCAGCAGGAGACAGAATACCTATGGCTACACCTTC | CASSRRQNTYGYTF
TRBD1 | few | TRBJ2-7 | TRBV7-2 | TGTGCCAGCAGCTTTTCGACAGGGCTCTACGAGCAGTACTTC | CASSFSTGLYEQYF
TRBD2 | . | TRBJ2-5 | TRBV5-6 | TGTGCCAGCAGCCGGACTAGCGGGCCCCAAGAGACCCAGTACTTC | CASSRTSGPQETQYF